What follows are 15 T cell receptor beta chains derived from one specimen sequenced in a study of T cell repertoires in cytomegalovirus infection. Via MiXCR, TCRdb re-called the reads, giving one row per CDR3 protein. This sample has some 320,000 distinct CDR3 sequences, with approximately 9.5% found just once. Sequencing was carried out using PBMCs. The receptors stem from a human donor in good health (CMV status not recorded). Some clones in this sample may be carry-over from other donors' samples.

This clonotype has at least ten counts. The CDR3 coding sequence is TGTGCCAGCACCCGGCCGGGACAGAAAAACTATGGCTACACCTTC. It yields the protein CASTRPGQKNYGYTF. The chain combines TRBV6-1 with TRBJ1-2; TRBD1 aligns across 7 bases. V trimming: 7 bases; J trimming: 2 bases; junction bases outside the gene matches: 10. This CDR3 has 15 amino acids. In germline, CDR1 is MNHNS, CDR2 SASEGT.

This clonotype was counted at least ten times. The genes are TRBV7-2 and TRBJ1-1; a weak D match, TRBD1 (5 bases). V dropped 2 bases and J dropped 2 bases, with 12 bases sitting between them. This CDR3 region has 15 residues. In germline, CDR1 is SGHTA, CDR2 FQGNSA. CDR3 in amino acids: CASSLQGAANTEAFF. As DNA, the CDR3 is TGTGCCAGCAGCTTACAGGGAGCCGCAAACACTGAAGCTTTCTTT. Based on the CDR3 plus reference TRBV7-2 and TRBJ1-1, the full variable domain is GAGVSQSPSNKVTEKGKDVELRCDPISGHTALYWYRQSLGQGLEFLIYFQGNSAPDKSGLPSDRFSAERTGGSVSTLTIQRTQQEDSAVYLCASSLQGAANTEAFFGQGTRLTVV.

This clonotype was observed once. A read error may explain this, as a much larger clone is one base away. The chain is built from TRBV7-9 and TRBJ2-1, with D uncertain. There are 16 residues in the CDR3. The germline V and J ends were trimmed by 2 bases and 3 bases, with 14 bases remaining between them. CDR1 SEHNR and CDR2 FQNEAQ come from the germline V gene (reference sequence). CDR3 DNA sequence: TGTGCCAGCAGCTTAATCCCCAAGGCGGTCTACAATGAGCAGTTCTTC. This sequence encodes CASSLIPKAVYNEQFF.

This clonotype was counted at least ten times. CDR3 residues: CASSLWQGANTGELFF. CDR3 nucleotide sequence: TGTGCCAGCAGCTTATGGCAGGGGGCGAACACCGGGGAGCTGTTTTTT. The chain joins TRBV7-2 to TRBJ2-2, with 7 bases that match TRBD1. V lost 2 bases to trimming and J lost 0 bases; unmatched junction nucleotides: 3. CDR3 length: 16 residues. CDR1 is SGHTA, CDR2 FQGNSA, per germline.

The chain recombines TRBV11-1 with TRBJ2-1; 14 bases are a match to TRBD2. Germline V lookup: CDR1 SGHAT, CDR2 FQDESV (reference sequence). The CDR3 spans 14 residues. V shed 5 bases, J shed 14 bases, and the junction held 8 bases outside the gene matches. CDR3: CASSVGLAGVLEFF. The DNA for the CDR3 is TGTGCCAGCAGCGTGGGACTAGCGGGGGTGCTGGAGTTCTTC.

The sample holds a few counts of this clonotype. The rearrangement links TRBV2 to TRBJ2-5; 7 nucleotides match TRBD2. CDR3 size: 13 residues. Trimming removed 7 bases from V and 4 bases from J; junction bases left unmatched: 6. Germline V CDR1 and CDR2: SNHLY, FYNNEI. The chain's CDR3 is CASKLSSGETQYF. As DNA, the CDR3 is TGTGCCAGCAAGTTGTCTAGCGGAGAGACCCAGTACTTC. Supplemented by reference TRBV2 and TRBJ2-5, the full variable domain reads EPEVTQTPSHQVTQMGQEVILRCVPISNHLYFYWYRQILGQKVEFLVSFYNNEISEKSEIFDDQFSVERPDGSNFTLKIRSTKLEDSAMYFCASKLSSGETQYFGPGTRLLVL.

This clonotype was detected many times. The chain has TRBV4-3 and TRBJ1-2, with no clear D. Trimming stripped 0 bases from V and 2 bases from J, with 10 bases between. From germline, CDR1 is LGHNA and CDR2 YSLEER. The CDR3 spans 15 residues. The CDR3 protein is CASSQDRQLNYGYTF. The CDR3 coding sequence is TGCGCCAGCAGCCAAGATCGGCAGCTGAACTATGGCTACACCTTC.

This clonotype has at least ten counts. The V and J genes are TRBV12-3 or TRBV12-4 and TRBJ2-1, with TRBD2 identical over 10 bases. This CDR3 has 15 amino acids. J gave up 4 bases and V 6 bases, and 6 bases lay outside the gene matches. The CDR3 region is CASRSAGGPYNEQFF. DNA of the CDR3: TGTGCCAGCAGATCAGCGGGGGGGCCTTACAATGAGCAGTTCTTC.

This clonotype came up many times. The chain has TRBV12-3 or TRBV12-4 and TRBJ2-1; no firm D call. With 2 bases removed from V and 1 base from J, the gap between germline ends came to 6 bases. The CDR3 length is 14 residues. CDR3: CASSLRESYNEQFF. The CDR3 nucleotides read TGTGCCAGCAGTTTAAGGGAATCCTACAATGAGCAGTTCTTC.

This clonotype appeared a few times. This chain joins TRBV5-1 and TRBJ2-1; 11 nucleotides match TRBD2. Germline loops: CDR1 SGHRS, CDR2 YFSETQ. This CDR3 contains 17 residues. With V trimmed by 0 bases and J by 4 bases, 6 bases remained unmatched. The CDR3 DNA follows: TGCGCCAGCAGCTTGGGACTAGCGGGGCCTCTTTACAATGAGCAGTTCTTC. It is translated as CASSLGLAGPLYNEQFF.

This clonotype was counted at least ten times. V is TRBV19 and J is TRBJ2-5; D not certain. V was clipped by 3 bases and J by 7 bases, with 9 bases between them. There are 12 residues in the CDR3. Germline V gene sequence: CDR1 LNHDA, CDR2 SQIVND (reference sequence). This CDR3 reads CASSMEPGTQYF. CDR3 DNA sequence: TGTGCCAGTAGTATGGAACCGGGGACCCAGTACTTC.

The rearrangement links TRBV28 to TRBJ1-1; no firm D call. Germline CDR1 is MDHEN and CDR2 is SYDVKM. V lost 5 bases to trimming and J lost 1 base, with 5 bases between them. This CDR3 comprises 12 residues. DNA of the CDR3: TGTGCCAGCAGTGAAACGAACACTGAAGCTTTCTTT. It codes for CASSETNTEAFF.

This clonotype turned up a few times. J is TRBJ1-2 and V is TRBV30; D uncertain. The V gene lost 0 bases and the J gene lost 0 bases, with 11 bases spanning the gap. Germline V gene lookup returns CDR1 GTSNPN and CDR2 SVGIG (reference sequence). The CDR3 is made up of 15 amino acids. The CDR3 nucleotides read TGTGCCTGGAGTGTACCTTGGACGGCTAACTATGGCTACACCTTC. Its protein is CAWSVPWTANYGYTF.

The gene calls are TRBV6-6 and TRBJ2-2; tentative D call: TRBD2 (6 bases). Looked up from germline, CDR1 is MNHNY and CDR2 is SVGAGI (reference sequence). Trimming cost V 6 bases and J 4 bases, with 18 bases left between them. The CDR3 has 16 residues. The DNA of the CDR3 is TGTGCCAGCAGAAAGCCGGGTAGCGGAGCCACCGGGGAGCTGTTTTTT. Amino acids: CASRKPGSGATGELFF.

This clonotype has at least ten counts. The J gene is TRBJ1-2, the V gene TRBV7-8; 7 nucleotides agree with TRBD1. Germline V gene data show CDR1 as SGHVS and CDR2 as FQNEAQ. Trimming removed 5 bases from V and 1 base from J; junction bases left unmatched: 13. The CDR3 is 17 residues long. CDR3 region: CASSPWGAGTDNYGYTF. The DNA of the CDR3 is TGTGCCAGCAGCCCCTGGGGAGCCGGGACAGATAACTATGGCTACACCTTC.